Listed below are T cell receptor beta chains from one sample, sequenced in a study of regulatory T cells in long-lasting Graves disease. TCRdb re-called the multiplex PCR reads through MiXCR, storing one row per CDR3 protein. The top ten hold around 15% of the sample, which has around 240,000 distinct CDR3 sequences, about 20% seen once. These data were also filed under a second study, of T cells in Graves' hyperthyroidism and ophthalmopathy.

Specimen: peripheral blood mononuclear cells (PBMCs), collected at new diagnosis, from a patient treated with antithyroid drugs. The receptors originated from a woman between 25 and 40 years old with Graves disease. CDR3s include the opening cysteine and the closing phenylalanine or tryptophan. Fields, in order: V gene, CDR3 protein.

>TRBV19
CASSLNSYYEQYF
>TRBV27
CASSRILTGQGPGELFF
>TRBV27
CASSSAGAGDNEQFF
>TRBV11-2
CASSLKIGSGSEKLFF
>TRBV20-1
CSAGGYSTDTQYF
>TRBV20-1
CSPWQGSTEAFF
>TRBV7-9
CASHRTGVTGELFF
>TRBV2
CASRDLDRGQYEQYF
>TRBV20-1
CSAQHQTRQETQYF
>TRBV6-2/TRBV6-3
CASSTPRGRRGDTQYF
>TRBV9
CASSVDPGLAGGSTDTQYF
>TRBV6-1
CASSALLEAQYF
>TRBV6-5
CASSYSTGTVNGYTF
>TRBV5-1
CASSLVSPDHYNEQFF
>TRBV29-1
CSVEERGSGGTQYF
>TRBV5-8
CATRNRDPFYEQYF
>TRBV14
CASSQEVWGTYNEQFF
>TRBV18
CASSRRDVSYEQYF
>TRBV10-2
CASSERHPNYGYTF
>TRBV7-2
CASSFTGTEETQYF
>TRBV20-1
CSAPPLGGGSQETQYF
>TRBV7-9
CASSLAVGEQYF
>TRBV11-2
CASSFDGPNQPQHF
>TRBV7-2
CASSPWSVNTEAFF
>TRBV7-2
CASSRLSGAGGPTTEQFF
>TRBV3-1
CASSPDSLPGSPYSNQPQHF
>TRBV5-8
CASSASRGRGVTDTQYF
>TRBV4-1
CASSQDAQGMNTEAFF
>TRBV5-5
CASSSVGSDYGYTF
>TRBV5-6
CASSPKFFYGTYNEQFF
>TRBV14
CASSQNLNTEAFF
>TRBV15
CATSRDLTGVFF
>TRBV4-1
CASSTQGASGYTF
>TRBV12-3/TRBV12-4
CASSTIGGRLNIQYF